One sample yielded the 30 T cell receptor beta chains listed below, sequenced in a study of human T cells and chemical hapten exposure (TCRdb year 2021). The time point label here, explained by the study, means: patch test 2, 6 weeks after DPC sensitization. The sample's treatment or condition, from its label and the paper: therapeutic diphenylcyclopropenone sensitization with weekly scalp DPC. Receptor libraries were prepared by RACE. Sequenced using a NextSeq 500. The public sequencing data were trimmed at Q25 with fastp and processed into clonotypes with MiXCR by TCRdb, which kept only in-frame beta chains. Here each entry gathers all rows of one CDR3 protein and keeps the most common genes and DNA. In all, the sample holds under 100,000 distinct CDR3 sequences, and 8.5% to 12% of those were seen once. Around 5% of the sample lies in the top ten. The sequenced sample was whole blood, obtained in connection with sensitization to the hapten diphenylcyclopropenone (DPC). Receptors originate from a woman aged 45 to 65 with alopecia areata. Some clones in this sample may be carry-over from other donors' samples.

The chain carries TRBV30 and TRBJ1-6; no clear D gene. The germline CDR1 and CDR2 sequences are GTSNPN and SVGIG (reference sequence). The CDR3 is 13 amino acids. The CDR3 region is CATSDGYNSPLHF. The DNA of the CDR3 is TGTGCTACCAGTGACGGTTATAATTCACCCCTCCACTTT.

This clonotype appeared many times. The V and J genes are TRBV3-1 and TRBJ2-1, with 8 nucleotides matching TRBD1. Germline V lookup: CDR1 LGHDT, CDR2 YNNKEL (reference sequence). CDR3 length: 16 amino acids. V gave up 1 base and J gave up 3 bases; unmatched junction bases: 5. The CDR3 nucleotides read TGTGCCAGCAGCCAAGGGGACAGGAGGAACTACAATGAGCAGTTCTTC. Translating gives CASSQGDRRNYNEQFF.

This chain links TRBV28 with TRBJ2-5; 9 bases fit TRBD1. Germline V gene lookup returns CDR1 MDHEN and CDR2 SYDVKM. CDR3 length: 14 amino acids. V shed 6 bases, J shed 4 bases, and the junction held 6 bases outside the gene matches. In DNA form, the CDR3 reads TGTGCCAGCAGAAAACAGGACAGGGGAGAGACCCAGTACTTC. Translation gives CASRKQDRGETQYF. The whole variable domain, remainder taken from reference TRBV28 and TRBJ2-5, is DVKVTQSSRYLVKRTGEKVFLECVQDMDHENMFWYRQDPGLGLRLIYFSYDVKMKEKGDIPEGYSVSREKKERFSLILESASTNQTSMYLCASRKQDRGETQYFGPGTRLLVL.

The V call is TRBV28, the J call TRBJ2-7; TRBD1 agrees at 9 bases. The CDR3 sequence is 12 residues long. CDR1 MDHEN and CDR2 SYDVKM come from the germline V gene. The V and J ends lost 6 bases and 6 bases, in that order; junction bases with no gene match: 3. This CDR3 is CASRGQGPEQYF. DNA for the CDR3: TGTGCCAGCAGGGGACAGGGACCCGAGCAGTACTTC. Full variable domain (missing parts from reference TRBV28 and TRBJ2-7): DVKVTQSSRYLVKRTGEKVFLECVQDMDHENMFWYRQDPGLGLRLIYFSYDVKMKEKGDIPEGYSVSREKKERFSLILESASTNQTSMYLCASRGQGPEQYFGPGTRLTVT.

This clonotype was seen ten or more times. Here the CDR3 reads CASSLRKAGDYEQYF. In DNA form, the CDR3 reads TGCGCCAGCAGCCTTAGGAAAGCGGGAGACTACGAGCAGTACTTC. The rearrangement uses TRBV5-1 and TRBJ2-7; the match to TRBD2 covers 8 bases. The CDR3 consists of 15 residues. Germline V gene data show CDR1 as SGHRS and CDR2 as YFSETQ. Trimming took 4 bases from V and 3 from J; bases not matched to a gene: 9.

This clonotype was observed many times. The rearrangement joins TRBV6-5 to TRBJ2-3; 11 bases agree with TRBD2. After removal of 7 bases from V and 0 bases from J, the junction contained 3 bases not matched to a gene. The germline CDR1 and CDR2 sequences are MNHEY and SVGAGI. The CDR3 is 15 amino acids. The CDR3 coding sequence is TGTGCCAGCACCCGACTAGCGGGAAGCACAGATACGCAGTATTTT. This encodes CASTRLAGSTDTQYF.

This clonotype was recorded a few times. The chain carries TRBV5-1 and TRBJ2-1; no clear D gene. Trimming stripped 5 bases from V and 4 bases from J, with 13 bases between. CDR3 length equals 14 residues. Germline CDR1 SGHRS, CDR2 YFSETQ. The CDR3 sequence: CASSYGGSYNEQFF. The CDR3 DNA reads as TGCGCCAGCAGTTACGGCGGCTCGTACAATGAGCAGTTCTTC.

Ten or more counts support this clonotype. V is TRBV29-1 and J is TRBJ2-7; the D gene is possibly TRBD2 (5 bases). CDR1 SQVTM and CDR2 ANQGSEA come from the germline V gene. The CDR3 consists of 13 residues. Between the trimmed V and J ends, which lost 4 bases and 2 bases, there was a span of 12 bases. The CDR3 DNA reads TGCAGCGTTGTAGGGAGTGCGACCTACGAGCAGTACTTC. This gives the protein CSVVGSATYEQYF.

The table lists this clonotype with many counts. The V gene is TRBV15, the J gene TRBJ2-3; 7 bases are a match to TRBD1. This CDR3 region has 13 residues. Germline assignment: CDR1 LNHNV and CDR2 YYDKDF (reference sequence). J was trimmed by 3 bases and V by 7 bases; bases with no gene match: 4. The CDR3 DNA follows: TGTGCCACCACACAGGGGTTTACAGATACGCAGTATTTT. Amino acid sequence: CATTQGFTDTQYF.

V gene TRBV6-6 combines with J gene TRBJ2-1; possible D gene TRBD1, 6 bases. V lost 4 bases, J lost 9 bases, and 19 bases lay in between. The CDR3 totals 15 residues. Germline assignment: CDR1 MNHNY and CDR2 SVGAGI (reference sequence). The CDR3 region is CASSFRQGSGSEQFF. CDR3 in DNA: TGTGCCAGCAGTTTCCGCCAGGGGTCTGGCAGTGAGCAGTTCTTC.

This clonotype was counted many times. The rearrangement links TRBV23-1 to TRBJ2-7, with a tentative D call TRBD2 (5 bases). TRBV23-1 carries the ORF label, with uncertain function. The CDR3 totals 15 residues. The ends were cut back, 5 bases at V and 4 bases at J, with 18 bases in the middle. The CDR3 DNA follows: TGCGCCAGCAGTTATCTCGGGGTCGGTTTGTACGAGCAGTACTTC. This codes for CASSYLGVGLYEQYF.

At least ten counts were recorded for this clonotype. The CDR3 sequence: CSASTSAETQYF. Here the CDR3 DNA reads TGCAGTGCTAGTACTAGCGCAGAGACCCAGTACTTC. The J gene is TRBJ2-5, the V gene TRBV20-1; 7 nucleotides line up with TRBD2. Germline CDR1 reads DFQATT; CDR2 reads SNEGSKA (reference sequence). This CDR3 region has 12 residues. J was trimmed by 4 bases and V by 3 bases; bases with no gene match: 2.

V usage is TRBV18 and J usage is TRBJ1-1; D is uncertain. Germline V CDR1 and CDR2: KGHSH, LQKENI. The CDR3 loop spans 15 amino acids. Deletions cut 2 bases from V and 4 bases from J, with 14 bases between. The CDR3 nucleotides are TGTGCCAGCTCACCATTGGACTCTGGGAGCACTGAAGCTTTCTTT. The encoded protein is CASSPLDSGSTEAFF.

This clonotype was seen a handful of times. The V call is TRBV5-1, the J call TRBJ2-7; possibly TRBD1 for D (6 bases). In germline, CDR1 is SGHRS, CDR2 YFSETQ. V lost 0 bases to trimming and J lost 2 bases, with 9 bases between them. The CDR3 length is 14 residues. CDR3 in DNA: TGCGCCAGCAGCTTGGACAGGGAGACCTACGAGCAGTACTTC. Its protein product is CASSLDRETYEQYF.

This clonotype was counted a few times. The V and J genes are TRBV27 and TRBJ1-1, with a weak D call TRBD1 (5 bases). In germline, CDR1 is MNHEY, CDR2 SMNVEV (reference sequence). The CDR3 consists of 15 residues. The V end was cut by 10 bases, the J end by 2 bases, with 20 bases between. This chain's CDR3 is CATLRLLGVNTEAFF. CDR3 sequence (DNA): TGTGCCACACTCCGCCTCTTGGGGGTTAACACTGAAGCTTTCTTT.

Here the CDR3 DNA reads TGCAGTGCTAACGGGATACACACAGATACGCAGTATTTT. It encodes CSANGIHTDTQYF. V usage is TRBV20-1 and J usage is TRBJ2-3; tentatively, D is TRBD2 (5 bases). The CDR3 spans 13 residues. Between the trimmed V and J ends, which lost 4 bases and 2 bases, there was a span of 10 bases. Germline V gene data show CDR1 as DFQATT and CDR2 as SNEGSKA (reference sequence).

V gene TRBV11-3 combines with J gene TRBJ2-7; no reliable D call. CDR3 length: 13 amino acids. Trimming stripped 4 bases from V and 0 bases from J, with 7 bases between. Germline CDR1 reads SGHNT; CDR2 reads YENEEA. CDR3 DNA sequence: TGTGCCAGCAGCTCCTCTTTCTCCTACGAGCAGTACTTC. Translation gives CASSSSFSYEQYF. Supplemented by reference TRBV11-3 and TRBJ2-7, the full variable domain reads EAGVVQSPRYKIIEKKQPVAFWCNPISGHNTLYWYLQNLGQGPELLIRYENEEAVDDSQLPKDRFSAERLKGVDSTLKIQPAELGDSAVYLCASSSSFSYEQYFGPGTRLTVT.

This clonotype was detected only a few times. The gene calls are TRBV6-5 and TRBJ2-2, with 7 bases lining up with TRBD2. The CDR3 contains 13 residues. Germline CDR1 MNHEY, CDR2 SVGAGI. The J segment lost 12 bases and the V segment lost 1 base, leaving 5 bases of the junction unmatched. This CDR3 reads CASSYFGGEKLFF. CDR3 bases: TGTGCCAGCAGTTACTTTGGGGGGGAGAAGCTGTTTTTT.

The table lists this clonotype with a few counts. V and J are TRBV5-1 and TRBJ2-2; possibly TRBD2 for D (6 bases). V shed 4 bases and J shed 1 base, with 17 bases lying between them. The CDR3 spans 17 residues. CDR1 is SGHRS, CDR2 YFSETQ, per germline. The CDR3 here is CASSTRPIAVNTGELFF. The CDR3 DNA sequence: TGCGCCAGCAGCACCCGACCCATAGCGGTGAACACCGGGGAGCTGTTTTTT.

The V call is TRBV20-1, the J call TRBJ1-1, with D hard to call. The CDR3 runs to 10 residues. The germline V and J ends were trimmed by 6 bases and 8 bases, with 10 bases remaining between them. Germline V lookup: CDR1 DFQATT, CDR2 SNEGSKA (reference sequence). The CDR3 DNA is TGCAGTGCACCGACGACAGAAGCTTTCTTT. Translating it yields CSAPTTEAFF.

In its sample, this clonotype was seen many times. The CDR3 sequence: CASSLAFTGRSSYEQYF. CDR3 bases: TGCGCCAGCAGCCTGGCCTTTACAGGAAGAAGCTCCTACGAGCAGTACTTC. The chain recombines TRBV5-1 with TRBJ2-7; D might be TRBD1 (5 bases). Trimming cost V 4 bases and J 0 bases, with 20 bases left between them. Per the germline V gene, CDR1 is SGHRS and CDR2 is YFSETQ. The CDR3 contains 17 residues.

This chain uses TRBV18 with TRBJ2-2, with 11 bases that match TRBD2. Germline loops: CDR1 KGHSH, CDR2 LQKENI. This CDR3 has 18 amino acids. V gave up 1 base and J gave up 4 bases; unmatched junction bases: 8. CDR3 DNA: TGTGCCAGCTCACCACGGCCTAGCGGGAGGCAAGGCACCGGGGAGCTGTTTTTT. It translates to CASSPRPSGRQGTGELFF.

This clonotype was detected a few times. The chain has TRBV12-3 or TRBV12-4 and TRBJ2-1, with D maybe TRBD2 (5 bases). The CDR3 contains 15 residues. Trimming took off 8 bases at V and 2 bases at J, with 16 bases between the two ends. The CDR3 loop reads CASARGGPTYNEQFF. As DNA, the CDR3 is TGTGCCAGCGCCAGAGGAGGCCCGACCTACAATGAGCAGTTCTTC.

At least ten counts were recorded for this clonotype. The chain couples TRBV20-1 to TRBJ1-6; 10 nucleotides line up with TRBD1. Germline-derived CDR1 and CDR2 are DFQATT and SNEGSKA (reference sequence). This CDR3 comprises 15 residues. J lost 0 bases, V lost 5 bases, and 1 base had no gene match. CDR3: CSARTGGSYNSPLHF. The CDR3 bases are TGCAGTGCTCGGACAGGGGGCTCCTATAATTCACCCCTCCACTTT.

At least ten counts were recorded for this clonotype. V usage is TRBV7-9 and J usage is TRBJ1-2; no definite D call. This CDR3 comprises 14 residues. Germline V CDR1 and CDR2: SEHNR, FQNEAQ (reference sequence). V was trimmed by 5 bases and J by 4 bases, leaving 14 bases between them. The CDR3: CASSRAEFGYGYTF. The CDR3 bases are TGTGCCAGCAGCCGAGCAGAGTTCGGCTATGGCTACACCTTC.

This clonotype was observed a few times. V and J are TRBV29-1 and TRBJ2-1, with a weak D call TRBD2 (5 bases). CDR1 and CDR2 from the germline V gene are SQVTM and ANQGSEA. V was pared by 4 bases and J by 8 bases, with 9 bases between. This CDR3 comprises 11 residues. CDR3 protein: CSVGGNDEQFF. As DNA, the CDR3 is TGCAGCGTTGGAGGGAACGATGAGCAGTTCTTC.

The rearrangement uses TRBV2 and TRBJ2-3; the match to TRBD1 covers 8 bases. V shed 5 bases, J shed 0 bases, and the junction held 4 bases outside the gene matches. The CDR3 spans 15 residues. From germline, CDR1 is SNHLY and CDR2 FYNNEI. This chain's CDR3 is CASSRTGTSTDTQYF. CDR3 DNA sequence: TGTGCCAGCAGTCGGACAGGGACTAGCACAGATACGCAGTATTTT.

This clonotype was seen ten or more times. The V and J genes are TRBV5-4 and TRBJ2-5, with D perhaps TRBD1 or TRBD2 (5 bases each). CDR1 and CDR2 (germline): SGHNT, YYREEE (reference sequence). This CDR3 is built from 14 residues. V lost 2 bases, J lost 2 bases, and 10 bases lay in between. CDR3 amino acids: CASSFGTQQETQYF. The DNA for the CDR3 is TGTGCCAGCAGCTTCGGGACGCAGCAAGAGACCCAGTACTTC.

CDR3: CASNLAGTYNEQFF. The CDR3 coding sequence is TGTGCCAGCAACCTAGCGGGAACCTACAATGAGCAGTTCTTC. The genes are TRBV12-3 or TRBV12-4 and TRBJ2-1; the match to TRBD2 covers 9 bases. The CDR3 contains 14 residues. Trimming cost V 7 bases and J 2 bases; bases outside gene matches: 3.

This clonotype was seen repeatedly, ten times or more. The rearrangement uses TRBV12-3 or TRBV12-4 and TRBJ2-1; 13 bases agree with TRBD2. CDR3 length: 14 residues. The junction had 3 bases not matched to a gene; V was cut back by 6 bases and J by 7 bases. The CDR3 DNA reads TGTGCCAGCAGCCCGGGACTAGCGGGAAATGAGCAGTTCTTC. Translating it yields CASSPGLAGNEQFF.